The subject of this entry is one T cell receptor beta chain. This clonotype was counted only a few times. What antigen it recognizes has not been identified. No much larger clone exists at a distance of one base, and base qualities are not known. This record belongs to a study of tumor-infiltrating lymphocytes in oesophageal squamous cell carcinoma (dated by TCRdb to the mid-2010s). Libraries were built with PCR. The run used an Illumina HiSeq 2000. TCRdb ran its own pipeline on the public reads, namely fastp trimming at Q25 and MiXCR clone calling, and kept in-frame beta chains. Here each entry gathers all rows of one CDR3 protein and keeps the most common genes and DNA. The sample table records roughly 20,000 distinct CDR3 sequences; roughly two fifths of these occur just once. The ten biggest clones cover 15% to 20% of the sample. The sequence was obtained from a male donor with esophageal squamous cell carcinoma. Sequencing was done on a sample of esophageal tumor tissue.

The DNA sequence is TGCGCCAGCCCAGGACTAGCGGAAACTAGCACAGATACGCAGTATTTT. It specifies CASPGLAETSTDTQYF. Recombination joined TRBV10-1 with TRBJ2-3; 10 bases in the junction line up with TRBD2. As encoded in the germline V gene (reference sequence), CDR1 is WNHNN while CDR2 is SYGVQD. From the cysteine through the phenylalanine, the CDR3 covers 16 amino acids. This entry keeps only the CDR3 DNA: 48 bases, framed from base 1. Trimming removed 8 bases from V and 0 bases from J; the gene matches leave 8 bases unexplained.